This T cell receptor beta chain emerged from a study of OX40 agonist ivuxolimab in advanced cancers. This CDR3 spans 12 amino acids. Trimming pared 9 bases from V and 6 bases from J, leaving 14 bases between. Germline assignment: CDR1 MDHEN and CDR2 SYDVKM. The repertoire was sequenced with immunoSEQ multiplex PCR; TCRdb's copy has only in-frame clones and lacks some. The top ten hold 3.1% of the sample, which has about 58,000 clones, around four fifths seen once. The receptor was isolated from an adult with an advanced solid tumor such as melanoma, head and neck, liver or kidney cancer. The chain has TRBV28 and TRBJ1-2; D is possibly TRBD1 (5 bases). The sequencing used CD4+ or CD8+ T cells sorted from blood, collected in a trial of the OX40 agonist ivuxolimab. CDR3 DNA sequence: TGTGCCAGTGGGGCCCGTCTCCATGGCTACACCTTC. Its protein is CASGARLHGYTF.